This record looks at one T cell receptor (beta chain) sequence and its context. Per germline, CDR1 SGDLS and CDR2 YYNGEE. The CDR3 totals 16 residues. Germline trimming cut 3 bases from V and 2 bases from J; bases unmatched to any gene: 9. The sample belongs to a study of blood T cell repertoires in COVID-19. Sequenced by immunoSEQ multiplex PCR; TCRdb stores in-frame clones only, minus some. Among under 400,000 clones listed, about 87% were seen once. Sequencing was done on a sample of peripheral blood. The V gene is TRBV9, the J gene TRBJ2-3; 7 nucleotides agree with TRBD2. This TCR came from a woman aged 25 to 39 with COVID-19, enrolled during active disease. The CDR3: CASSANRDYNTDTQYF. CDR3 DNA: TGTGCCAGCAGCGCGAACCGGGACTACAACACAGATACGCAGTATTTT.